The 26 T cell receptor beta chains listed next were all sequenced from one sample in a study of blood T cell repertoires in COVID-19. This table comes from immunoSEQ multiplex PCR, and its TCRdb copy is limited to in-frame clones, with some not included. The sample records about 280,000 clones, 85% being singletons. Sequencing input: PBMCs or T cells enriched from blood (not recorded which). The receptor source for this set is a woman in her 50s who had recovered from COVID-19.

The chain has TRBV7-8 and TRBJ2-3; 8 positions match TRBD2. The CDR3 is 16 residues long. Germline V gene lookup returns CDR1 SGHVS and CDR2 FQNEAQ. V lost 5 bases and J lost 0; bases outside the gene matches: 7. The CDR3, as DNA: TGTGCCAGCAGCCGGGGGGGTGGGCGGAGCACAGATACGCAGTATTTT. It is translated as CASSRGGGRSTDTQYF.

This rearrangement joins TRBV27 to TRBJ1-4, with 8 bases fitting TRBD1. V trimming: 3 bases; J trimming: 2 bases; junction bases outside the gene matches: 2. The CDR3 runs to 15 residues. CDR1 is MNHEY and CDR2 is SMNVEV in the germline V gene (reference sequence). The CDR3, as DNA: TGTGCCAGCAGTTTCAGGGGGCTGACTAATGAAAAACTGTTTTTT. This gives the protein CASSFRGLTNEKLFF.

This clone has only a few counts. The J gene is TRBJ1-6, the V gene TRBV7-2; tentative D call: TRBD1 (5 bases). The germline V and J ends were trimmed by 5 bases and 7 bases, with 18 bases remaining between them. Germline CDR1 SGHTA, CDR2 FQGNSA. This CDR3 is built from 16 residues. CDR3 DNA: TGTGCCAGCAGCCCACAACGGATCGGACACAATTCACCCCTCCACTTT. Protein sequence: CASSPQRIGHNSPLHF. The full variable domain, its missing parts supplied by reference TRBV7-2 and TRBJ1-6, is GAGVSQSPSNKVTEKGKDVELRCDPISGHTALYWYRQSLGQGLEFLIYFQGNSAPDKSGLPSDRFSAERTGGSVSTLTIQRTQQEDSAVYLCASSPQRIGHNSPLHFGNGTRLTVT.

The V gene is TRBV7-9, the J gene TRBJ1-2; 9 bases map to TRBD1. V was clipped by 2 bases and J by 8 bases; unmatched bases: 6. The germline CDR1 and CDR2 sequences are SEHNR and FQNEAQ (reference sequence). The CDR3 contains 14 residues. The CDR3 DNA is TGTGCCAGCAGCTTAAGGGACAGGGCAAGGGGCTACACCTTC. It is translated as CASSLRDRARGYTF.

This clone showed up just a few times. This rearrangement joins TRBV30 to TRBJ1-2; TRBD1 matches at 11 bases. After removal of 5 bases from V and 7 bases from J, the junction contained 12 bases not matched to a gene. Germline V gene lookup returns CDR1 GTSNPN and CDR2 SVGIG (reference sequence). CDR3 length equals 15 residues. CDR3 nucleotides: TGTGCCTGGCTTAGCGGCGGGGGGACAGGGGGTGGCTACACCTTC. Translating gives CAWLSGGGTGGGYTF.

J is TRBJ1-5 and V is TRBV28; possible D gene TRBD1, 6 bases. Looked up from germline, CDR1 is MDHEN and CDR2 is SYDVKM. The CDR3 has 15 amino acids. The V and J ends lost 5 bases and 6 bases respectively, with 17 bases between them. The CDR3 DNA is TGTGCCAGCAGTCTAAATCTCAGGGGCGGTCAGCCCCAGCATTTT. Protein product: CASSLNLRGGQPQHF.

The chain is built from TRBV6-5 and TRBJ2-3; TRBD2 agrees at 13 bases. Germline assignment: CDR1 MNHEY and CDR2 SVGAGI. J lost 4 bases, V lost 2 bases, and 0 bases had no gene match. The length of the CDR3 is 15 residues. The CDR3 DNA reads as TGTGCCAGCAGTTACACTAGCGGGGGGGCAGATACGCAGTATTTT. Translated: CASSYTSGGADTQYF.

The chain employs TRBV2 and TRBJ2-2; maybe TRBD1 (6 bases). V lost 3 bases and J lost 4, with 15 bases in between. The CDR3 spans 16 residues. Germline V gene sequence: CDR1 SNHLY, CDR2 FYNNEI. CDR3 in amino acids: CASSEQSTGLTGELFF. Here the CDR3 DNA reads TGTGCCAGCAGTGAGCAGAGTACAGGGCTCACCGGGGAGCTGTTTTTT.

The genes are TRBV2 and TRBJ1-6; D perhaps matches TRBD1 (5 bases). Germline lookup yields CDR1 SNHLY and CDR2 FYNNEI. CDR3 size: 14 residues. V gave up 3 bases and J gave up 7 bases, with 10 bases separating them. The CDR3 loop is CASSEGRANSPLHF. The CDR3, as DNA: TGTGCCAGCAGTGAGGGCAGGGCCAATTCACCCCTCCACTTT.

The chain uses TRBV7-9 and TRBJ2-1; 7 bases are shared with TRBD1. The V and J ends lost 2 bases and 0 bases, in that order; junction bases with no gene match: 13. Looked up from germline, CDR1 is SEHNR and CDR2 is FQNEAQ (reference sequence). The CDR3 loop spans 19 amino acids. CDR3: CASSLITGARVSSYNEQFF. CDR3 nucleotides: TGTGCCAGCAGCTTAATTACAGGGGCTCGGGTAAGCTCCTACAATGAGCAGTTCTTC.

This clone was seen a single time. V is TRBV19 and J is TRBJ2-5, with D possibly matching TRBD2 (6 bases). V was pared by 4 bases and J by 7 bases, with 16 bases between. The germline CDR1 and CDR2 sequences are LNHDA and SQIVND (reference sequence). This CDR3 spans 14 amino acids. CDR3 residues: CASSTGVGVGTQYF. CDR3 in DNA: TGTGCCAGTAGTACGGGGGTGGGAGTTGGGACCCAGTACTTC.

The table lists this clone with a few counts. The V gene is TRBV5-1, the J gene TRBJ1-2; D perhaps matches TRBD1 (6 bases). The germline V gene encodes CDR1 SGHRS and CDR2 YFSETQ. The CDR3 consists of 14 residues. The germline V and J ends were trimmed by 0 bases and 2 bases, with 8 bases remaining between them. The CDR3 coding sequence is TGCGCCAGCAGCTTGGGAGGACAGAACTATGGCTACACCTTC. Translation gives CASSLGGQNYGYTF.

This sequence joins TRBV4-3 and TRBJ2-3; 9 bases line up with TRBD2. This CDR3 region has 18 residues. Per germline, CDR1 LGHNA and CDR2 YSLEER. The ends lost 3 bases at V and 0 bases at J; junction bases unmatched: 10. The CDR3, as DNA: TGCGCCAGCAGCCAGGATTTAACTAGCGGGTCTAGCACAGATACGCAGTATTTT. As protein: CASSQDLTSGSSTDTQYF.

V gene TRBV4-2 combines with J gene TRBJ2-1; 7 nucleotides agree with TRBD2. CDR1 and CDR2 from the germline V gene are LGHNA and YNFKEQ. CDR3 length: 17 amino acids. Unmatched junction bases numbered 5, after V lost 0 bases and J lost 0 bases. The DNA of the CDR3 is TGTGCCAGCAGCCAAGATATGGGCGGGAGCTCCTACAATGAGCAGTTCTTC. Translating gives CASSQDMGGSSYNEQFF.

The chain links TRBV7-3 to TRBJ2-5; TRBD2 is a possible D gene (6 bases). The length of the CDR3 is 15 residues. CDR1 SGHTA and CDR2 FQGTGA come from the germline V gene. V was pared by 5 bases and J by 2 bases, with 15 bases between. The chain's CDR3 is CASSVSGPPQETQYF. CDR3 DNA: TGTGCCAGCAGCGTCAGCGGGCCCCCACAAGAGACCCAGTACTTC.

The genes are TRBV4-1 and TRBJ1-4; TRBD1 might be the D (6 bases). Germline V lookup: CDR1 MGHRA, CDR2 YSYEKL. The V end was cut by 2 bases, the J end by 4 bases, with 20 bases between. The CDR3 loop spans 18 amino acids. The CDR3 spells CASSQSGGSGHNNEKLFF. The CDR3 DNA reads as TGCGCCAGCAGCCAAAGTGGGGGCTCTGGGCATAATAATGAAAAACTGTTTTTT.

This clone was counted a few times. The CDR3 protein is CASSVGAGTNYGYTF. CDR3 DNA sequence: TGTGCCAGCAGCGTAGGGGCAGGGACTAACTATGGCTACACCTTC. The chain uses TRBV9 and TRBJ1-2, with a possible D match to TRBD1 (5 bases). V shed 0 bases and J shed 0 bases, with 9 bases lying between them. The germline gives CDR1 SGDLS, CDR2 YYNGEE. There are 15 residues in the CDR3.

In DNA, the CDR3 is TGTGCCAGCAGCCAGGGCTCCGGGGAGCTGTTTTTT. Protein: CASSQGSGELFF. The V and J genes are TRBV4-2 and TRBJ2-2, with D uncertain. This CDR3 has 12 residues. Germline V gene data show CDR1 as LGHNA and CDR2 as YNFKEQ. V lost 3 bases and J lost 6, with 5 bases in between.

This rearrangement joins TRBV7-8 to TRBJ1-2, with D unresolved. CDR3 size: 16 residues. The germline V gene encodes CDR1 SGHVS and CDR2 FQNEAQ. V lost 1 base, J lost 5 bases, and 17 bases lay in between. CDR3 nucleotides: TGTGCCAGCAGCTTAGGGCAGGCCAAGGTTTCTTATGGCTACACCTTC. Its translation: CASSLGQAKVSYGYTF.

The chain combines TRBV7-9 with TRBJ2-3, with TRBD1 as a possible D gene (5 bases). V was pared by 8 bases and J by 2 bases, with 17 bases between. The CDR3 loop spans 15 amino acids. Germline loops: CDR1 SEHNR, CDR2 FQNEAQ (reference sequence). CDR3 in amino acids: CASSAPTDATDTQYF. The CDR3 DNA reads as TGTGCCAGCTCTGCGCCGACAGACGCCACAGATACGCAGTATTTT.

The rearrangement uses TRBV6-5 and TRBJ1-2; D possibly corresponds to TRBD1 (5 bases). CDR3 length: 15 amino acids. V gave up 0 bases and J gave up 7 bases, with 15 bases separating them. CDR1 MNHEY and CDR2 SVGAGI come from the germline V gene. The DNA of the CDR3 is TGTGCCAGCAGTTACTCACCTGGGGGGTTCGGTGGCTACACCTTC. Translated, it gives CASSYSPGGFGGYTF.

This chain joins TRBV29-1 and TRBJ1-2, with D perhaps matching TRBD1 (6 bases). V was cut by 1 base and J by 11 bases, with 11 bases left in between. The CDR3 has 11 amino acids. Germline assignment: CDR1 SQVTM and CDR2 ANQGSEA. Here the CDR3 DNA reads TGCAGCGTTGAAGGAAACAGGGTTTACACCTTC. Amino acids: CSVEGNRVYTF.

The V gene is TRBV30, the J gene TRBJ2-5; 9 nucleotides line up with TRBD2. Trimming took 0 bases from V and 5 from J; bases not matched to a gene: 7. The CDR3 spans 15 residues. Germline CDR1 reads GTSNPN; CDR2 reads SVGIG (reference sequence). CDR3 bases: TGTGCCTGGAGTGTGGGGCTAGCGGGATTGGAGACCCAGTACTTC. The encoded protein is CAWSVGLAGLETQYF.

This CDR3 is CASSRDRENEKLFF. The CDR3 region has the DNA TGTGCCAGCTCACGGGACAGGGAGAATGAAAAACTGTTTTTT. V usage is TRBV18 and J usage is TRBJ1-4, with 9 positions matching TRBD1. The CDR3 contains 14 residues. Looked up from germline, CDR1 is KGHSH and CDR2 is LQKENI. V trimming: 4 bases; J trimming: 5 bases; junction bases outside the gene matches: 2.

The chain combines TRBV30 with TRBJ2-3; 8 nucleotides match TRBD2. Per the germline V gene, CDR1 is GTSNPN and CDR2 is SVGIG (reference sequence). The length of the CDR3 is 16 residues. The J segment lost 3 bases and the V segment lost 4 bases, leaving 12 bases of the junction unmatched. CDR3 loop: CAWTYFGGVRTDTQYF. The CDR3 bases are TGTGCCTGGACTTACTTCGGGGGGGTTCGTACAGATACGCAGTATTTT.

This chain uses TRBV27 with TRBJ2-1; D is unclear. V lost 3 bases to trimming and J lost 4 bases, with 10 bases between them. The germline gives CDR1 MNHEY, CDR2 SMNVEV (reference sequence). The CDR3 is made up of 14 amino acids. The DNA for the CDR3 is TGTGCCAGCAGTTTTACTGTACCTTACAATGAGCAGTTCTTC. Protein sequence: CASSFTVPYNEQFF.